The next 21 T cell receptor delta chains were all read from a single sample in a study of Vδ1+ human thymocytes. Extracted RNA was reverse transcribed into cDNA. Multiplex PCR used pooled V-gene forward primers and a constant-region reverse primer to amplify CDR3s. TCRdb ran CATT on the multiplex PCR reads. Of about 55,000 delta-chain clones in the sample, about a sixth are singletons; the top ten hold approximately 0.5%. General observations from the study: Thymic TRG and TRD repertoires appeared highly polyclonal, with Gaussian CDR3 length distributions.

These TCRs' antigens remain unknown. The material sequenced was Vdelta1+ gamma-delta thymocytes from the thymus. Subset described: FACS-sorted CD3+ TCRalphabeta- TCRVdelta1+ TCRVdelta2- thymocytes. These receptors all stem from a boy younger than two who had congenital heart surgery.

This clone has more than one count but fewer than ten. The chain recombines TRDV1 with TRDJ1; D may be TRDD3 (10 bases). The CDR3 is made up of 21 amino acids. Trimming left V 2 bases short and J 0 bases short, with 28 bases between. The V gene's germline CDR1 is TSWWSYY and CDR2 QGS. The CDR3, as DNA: TGTGCTCTTGGGGAAAACCTTCCTACGGGGGATACGCGAAGTAACACCGATAAACTCATCTTT. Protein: CALGENLPTGDTRSNTDKLIF.

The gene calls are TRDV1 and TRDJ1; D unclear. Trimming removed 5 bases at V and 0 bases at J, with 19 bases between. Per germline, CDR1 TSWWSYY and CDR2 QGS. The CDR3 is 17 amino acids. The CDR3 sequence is CALGRRSGYENTDKLIF. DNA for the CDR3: TGTGCTCTTGGGAGGCGCTCAGGTTACGAAAACACCGATAAACTCATCTTT.

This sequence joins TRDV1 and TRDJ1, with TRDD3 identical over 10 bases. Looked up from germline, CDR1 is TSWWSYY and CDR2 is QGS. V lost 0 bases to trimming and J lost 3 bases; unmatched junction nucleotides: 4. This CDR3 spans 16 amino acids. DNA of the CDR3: TGTGCTCTTGGGGAACTCCCCGGGGGATACGCCGATAAACTCATCTTT. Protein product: CALGELPGGYADKLIF.

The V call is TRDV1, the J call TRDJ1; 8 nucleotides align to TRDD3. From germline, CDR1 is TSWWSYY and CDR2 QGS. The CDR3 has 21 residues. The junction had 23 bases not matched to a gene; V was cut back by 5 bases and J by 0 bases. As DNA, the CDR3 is TGTGCTCTTGGGAAGGGGAGTCTCCTGTACTGGGGGTCATCGTACACCGATAAACTCATCTTT. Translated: CALGKGSLLYWGSSYTDKLIF.

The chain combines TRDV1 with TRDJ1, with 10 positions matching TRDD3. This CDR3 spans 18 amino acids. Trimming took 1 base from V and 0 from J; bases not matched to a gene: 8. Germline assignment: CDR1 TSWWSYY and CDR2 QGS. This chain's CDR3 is CALGEQIRTGGYTDKLIF. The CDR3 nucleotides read TGTGCTCTTGGGGAACAAATTCGTACTGGGGGATACACCGATAAACTCATCTTT.

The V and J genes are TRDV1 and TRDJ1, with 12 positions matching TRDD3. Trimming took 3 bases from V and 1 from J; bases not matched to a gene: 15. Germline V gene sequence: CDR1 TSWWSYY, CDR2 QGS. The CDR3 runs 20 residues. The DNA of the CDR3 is TGTGCTCTTGGGGATCCTACTGGGGGATACACCGGCTCGGTCACCGATAAACTCATCTTT. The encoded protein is CALGDPTGGYTGSVTDKLIF.

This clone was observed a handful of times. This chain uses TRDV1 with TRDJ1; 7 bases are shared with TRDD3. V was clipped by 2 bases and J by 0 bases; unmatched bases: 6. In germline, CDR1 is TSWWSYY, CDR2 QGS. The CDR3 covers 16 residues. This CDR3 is CALGELLGDNTDKLIF. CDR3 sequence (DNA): TGTGCTCTTGGGGAATTGCTTGGGGATAACACCGATAAACTCATCTTT.

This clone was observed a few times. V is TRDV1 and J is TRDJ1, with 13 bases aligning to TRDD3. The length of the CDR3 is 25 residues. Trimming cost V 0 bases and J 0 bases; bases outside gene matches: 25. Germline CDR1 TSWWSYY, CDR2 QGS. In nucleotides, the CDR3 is TGTGCTCTTGGGGAACTACCCTCCTACGGACGGAGACTGGGGGATACGTCGTTCTACACCGATAAACTCATCTTT. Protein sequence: CALGELPSYGRRLGDTSFYTDKLIF.

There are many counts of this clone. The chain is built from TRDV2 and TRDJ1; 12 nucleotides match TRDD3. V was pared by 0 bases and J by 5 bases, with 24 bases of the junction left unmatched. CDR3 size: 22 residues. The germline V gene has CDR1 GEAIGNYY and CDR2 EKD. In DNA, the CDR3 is TGTGCCTGTGACACCGGCGCGGCGGATTCAATTTACTGGGGGATACAGGGAGATAAACTCATCTTT. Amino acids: CACDTGAADSIYWGIQGDKLIF.

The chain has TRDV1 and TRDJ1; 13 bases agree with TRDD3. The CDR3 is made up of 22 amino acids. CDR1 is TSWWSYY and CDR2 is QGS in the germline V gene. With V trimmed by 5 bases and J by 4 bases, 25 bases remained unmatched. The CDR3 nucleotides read TGTGCTCTTGGGACCCATTCCTACGCTCCCATACTGGGGGATACGCGTAACGATAAACTCATCTTT. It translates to CALGTHSYAPILGDTRNDKLIF.

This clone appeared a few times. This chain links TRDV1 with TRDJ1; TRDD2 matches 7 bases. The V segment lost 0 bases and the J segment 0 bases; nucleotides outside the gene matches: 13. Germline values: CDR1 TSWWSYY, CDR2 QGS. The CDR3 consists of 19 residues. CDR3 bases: TGTGCTCTTGGGGAACTTGAAGTTCCTACAAACCTGTACACCGATAAACTCATCTTT. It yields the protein CALGELEVPTNLYTDKLIF.

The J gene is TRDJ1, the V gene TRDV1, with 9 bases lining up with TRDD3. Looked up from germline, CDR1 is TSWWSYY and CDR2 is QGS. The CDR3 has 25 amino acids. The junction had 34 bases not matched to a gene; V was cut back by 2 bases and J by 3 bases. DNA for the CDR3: TGTGCTCTTGGGGAAGTTAACCCCCCCTTTCCTACCTCAGACTGGGGATACGCGCCCCCCGATAAACTCATCTTT. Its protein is CALGEVNPPFPTSDWGYAPPDKLIF.

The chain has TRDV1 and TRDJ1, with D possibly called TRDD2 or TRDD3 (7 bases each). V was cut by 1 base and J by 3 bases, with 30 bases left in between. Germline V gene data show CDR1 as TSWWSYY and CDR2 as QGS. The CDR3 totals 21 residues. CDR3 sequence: CALGERFLGTLGTPGADKLIF. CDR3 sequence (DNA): TGTGCTCTTGGGGAACGCTTCCTAGGGACACTGGGGACCCCCGGAGCCGATAAACTCATCTTT.

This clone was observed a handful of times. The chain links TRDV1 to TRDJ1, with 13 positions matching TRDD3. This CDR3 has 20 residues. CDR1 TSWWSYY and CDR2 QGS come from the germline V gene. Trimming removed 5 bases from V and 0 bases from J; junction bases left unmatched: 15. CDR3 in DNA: TGTGCTCTTGGGAAGGGTTACTACTGGGGGATACGCCCTTACACCGATAAACTCATCTTT. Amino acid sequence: CALGKGYYWGIRPYTDKLIF.

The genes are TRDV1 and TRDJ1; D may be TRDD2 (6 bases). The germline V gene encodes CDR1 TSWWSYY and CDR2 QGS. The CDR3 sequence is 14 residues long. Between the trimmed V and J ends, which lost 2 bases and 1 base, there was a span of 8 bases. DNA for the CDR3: TGTGCTCTTGGGGAAGGCTTCCTCACCGATAAACTCATCTTT. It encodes CALGEGFLTDKLIF.

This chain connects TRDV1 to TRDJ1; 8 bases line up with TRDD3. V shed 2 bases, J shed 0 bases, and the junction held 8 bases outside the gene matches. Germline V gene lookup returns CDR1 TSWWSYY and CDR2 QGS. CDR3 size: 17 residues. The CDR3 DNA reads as TGTGCTCTTGGGGAATCGTGGGGGATGATGTACACCGATAAACTCATCTTT. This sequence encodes CALGESWGMMYTDKLIF.

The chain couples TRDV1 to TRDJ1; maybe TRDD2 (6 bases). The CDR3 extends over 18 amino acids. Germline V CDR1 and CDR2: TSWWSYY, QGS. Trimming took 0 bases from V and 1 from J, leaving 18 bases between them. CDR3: CALGELPTRDQRTDKLIF. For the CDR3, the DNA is TGTGCTCTTGGGGAACTTCCTACGAGGGACCAACGCACCGATAAACTCATCTTT.

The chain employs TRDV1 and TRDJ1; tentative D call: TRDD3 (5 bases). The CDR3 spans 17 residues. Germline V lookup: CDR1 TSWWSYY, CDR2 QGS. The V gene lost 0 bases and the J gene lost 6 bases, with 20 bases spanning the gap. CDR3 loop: CALGELYGGDSRHKLIF. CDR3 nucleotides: TGTGCTCTTGGGGAACTCTACGGTGGGGACTCCAGGCATAAACTCATCTTT.

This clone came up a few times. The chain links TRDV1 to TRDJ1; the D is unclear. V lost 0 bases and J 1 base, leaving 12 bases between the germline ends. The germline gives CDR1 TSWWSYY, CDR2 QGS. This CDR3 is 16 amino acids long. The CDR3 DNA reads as TGTGCTCTTGGGGAACTGTTGGGTGTCGGCACCGATAAACTCATCTTT. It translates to CALGELLGVGTDKLIF.

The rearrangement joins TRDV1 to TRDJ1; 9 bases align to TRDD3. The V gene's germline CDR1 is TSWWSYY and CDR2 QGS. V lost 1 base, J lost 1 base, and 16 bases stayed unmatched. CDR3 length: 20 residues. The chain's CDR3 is CALGEHSYVSGGLVTDKLIF. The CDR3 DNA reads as TGTGCTCTTGGGGAACACTCCTACGTGTCTGGGGGATTAGTCACCGATAAACTCATCTTT.

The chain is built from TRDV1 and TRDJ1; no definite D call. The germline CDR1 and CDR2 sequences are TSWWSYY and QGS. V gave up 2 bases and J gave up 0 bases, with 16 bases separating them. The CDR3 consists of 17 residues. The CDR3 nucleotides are TGTGCTCTTGGGGAATATGGTCCCAAATGGTACACCGATAAACTCATCTTT. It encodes CALGEYGPKWYTDKLIF.